This T cell receptor (beta chain) was sequenced during a study of blood T cell repertoires in COVID-19. In the study overall: The study drew acute and convalescent COVID-19 samples from the United States, Italy and Spain.

Study processing details: Scientists estimated how many nucleated cells there were by amplifying reference gene primers. Assay used: immunoSEQ multiplex PCR; TCRdb lists only in-frame clones, some missing. The V and J calls and clone size are taken from that table; D and trimming were inferred from the DNA. The sample lists around 280,000 clones, nearly 90% occurring once. CDR3 length: 15 amino acids. The V gene end was trimmed by 2 bases and the J gene end by 6 bases; junction bases not matched to a gene: 10. The germline V gene encodes CDR1 SGHRS and CDR2 YFSETQ. The study drew participants aged about 18 to 95 years from 20 to 30 US areas.

The source material was PBMCs or T cells enriched from blood (not recorded which). This TCR was sampled from a woman in her late teens or twenties with acute COVID-19. This sequence joins TRBV5-1 and TRBJ2-7; 8 bases align to TRBD1. CDR3 protein: CASSLRTGSGSEQYF. In DNA form, the CDR3 reads TGCGCCAGCAGCTTACGGACAGGGTCCGGATCCGAGCAGTACTTC.